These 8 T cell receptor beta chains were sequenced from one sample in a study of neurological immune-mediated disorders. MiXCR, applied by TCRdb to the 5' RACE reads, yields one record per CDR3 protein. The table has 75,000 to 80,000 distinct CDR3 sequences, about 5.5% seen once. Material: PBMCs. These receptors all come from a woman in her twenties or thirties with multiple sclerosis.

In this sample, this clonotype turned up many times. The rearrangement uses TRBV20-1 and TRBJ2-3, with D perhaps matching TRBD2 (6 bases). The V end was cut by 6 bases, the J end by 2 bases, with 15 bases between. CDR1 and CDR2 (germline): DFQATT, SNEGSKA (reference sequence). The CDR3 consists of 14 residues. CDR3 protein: CSAQPRGYTDTQYF. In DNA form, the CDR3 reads TGCAGTGCCCAACCCCGGGGGTACACAGATACGCAGTATTTT.

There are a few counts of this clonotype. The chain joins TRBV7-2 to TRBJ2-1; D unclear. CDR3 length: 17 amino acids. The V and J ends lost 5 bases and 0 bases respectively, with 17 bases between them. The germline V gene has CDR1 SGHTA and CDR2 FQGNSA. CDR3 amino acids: CASSPRGWSSSYNEQFF. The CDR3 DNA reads TGTGCCAGCAGCCCCCGTGGGTGGAGTAGCTCCTACAATGAGCAGTTCTTC.

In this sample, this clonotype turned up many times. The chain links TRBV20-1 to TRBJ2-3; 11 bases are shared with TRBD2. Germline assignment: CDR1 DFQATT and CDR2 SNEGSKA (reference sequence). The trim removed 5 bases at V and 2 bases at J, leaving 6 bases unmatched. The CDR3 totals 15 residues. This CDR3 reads CSAGFSGRATDTQYF. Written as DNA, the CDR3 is TGCAGTGCTGGATTTAGCGGGAGGGCCACAGATACGCAGTATTTT.

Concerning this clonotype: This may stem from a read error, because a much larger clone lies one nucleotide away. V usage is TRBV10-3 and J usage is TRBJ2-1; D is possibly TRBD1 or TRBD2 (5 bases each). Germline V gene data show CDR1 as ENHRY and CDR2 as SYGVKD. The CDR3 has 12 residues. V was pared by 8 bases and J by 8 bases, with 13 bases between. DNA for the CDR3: TGTGCCATCTCTTTAGTGGGACATGAGCAGTTCTTC. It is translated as CAISLVGHEQFF.

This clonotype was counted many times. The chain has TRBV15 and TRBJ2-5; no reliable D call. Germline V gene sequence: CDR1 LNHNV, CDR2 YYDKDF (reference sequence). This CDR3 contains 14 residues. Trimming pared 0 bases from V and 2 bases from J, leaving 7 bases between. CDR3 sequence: CATSRDTDQETQYF. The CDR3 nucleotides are TGTGCCACCAGCAGAGATACGGATCAAGAGACCCAGTACTTC.

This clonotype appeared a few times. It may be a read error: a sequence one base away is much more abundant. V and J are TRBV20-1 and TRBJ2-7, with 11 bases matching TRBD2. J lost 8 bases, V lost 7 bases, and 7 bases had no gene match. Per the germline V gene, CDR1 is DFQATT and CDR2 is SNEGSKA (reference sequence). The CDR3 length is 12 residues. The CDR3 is CSVGIAGGKQYF. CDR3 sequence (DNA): TGCAGTGTCGGGATAGCGGGAGGGAAGCAGTACTTC.

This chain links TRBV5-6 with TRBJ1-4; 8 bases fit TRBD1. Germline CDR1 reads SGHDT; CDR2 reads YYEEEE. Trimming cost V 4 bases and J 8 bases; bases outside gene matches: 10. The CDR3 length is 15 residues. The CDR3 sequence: CASSLATGVREKLFF. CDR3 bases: TGTGCCAGCAGCCTGGCGACAGGGGTACGAGAAAAACTGTTTTTT.

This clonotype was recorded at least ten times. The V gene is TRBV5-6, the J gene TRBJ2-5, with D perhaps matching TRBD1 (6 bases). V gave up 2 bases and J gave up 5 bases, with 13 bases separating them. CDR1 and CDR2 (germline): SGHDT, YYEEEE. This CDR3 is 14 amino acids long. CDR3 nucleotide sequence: TGTGCCAGCAGCTTCTGGGGGCTAAGGGAGACCCAGTACTTC. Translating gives CASSFWGLRETQYF.